A selection of T cell receptor beta chains follows, all from one sample in a study of Ad26.COV2.S vaccination and SARS-CoV-2 variants. Method: immunoSEQ multiplex PCR; TCRdb's copy keeps in-frame clones and lacks some. The sample carries 300,000 to 400,000 clones, 75% to 90% recorded once. The specimen was peripheral blood, collected in a trial of Ad26.COV2.S vaccine versus placebo. These receptors all come from a person between 18 and 59 years old who received the Ad26.COV2.S COVID-19 vaccine or a placebo. CDR3s include the opening cysteine and the closing phenylalanine or tryptophan. The D gene is left open where the match is weak. Some rows have no size entry. The others give once, few or many, or a class for an expanded clone.

V: TRBV6-5; J: TRBJ2-3; D: NA; size: NA; CDR3: CASLQPSTDTQYF; DNA: TGTGCCAGCTTACAACCCAGCACAGATACGCAGTATTTT
V: TRBV18; J: TRBJ1-4; D: NA; size: NA; CDR3: CASSPTSTNEKLFF; DNA: TGTGCCAGCTCACCGACATCAACTAATGAAAAACTGTTTTTT
V: TRBV5-6; J: TRBJ2-6; D: NA; size: NA; CDR3: CASSLVRLSGANVLTF; DNA: TGTGCCAGCAGCTTGGTCCGCCTCTCTGGGGCCAACGTCCTGACTTTC
V: TRBV18; J: TRBJ1-2; D: TRBD1; size: NA; CDR3: CASSPGTGNNYGYTF; DNA: TGTGCCAGCTCACCGGGGACAGGGAATAACTATGGCTACACCTTC
V: TRBV7-2; J: TRBJ1-5; D: NA; size: NA; CDR3: CASSLGSGPQHF; DNA: TGTGCCAGCAGTCTGGGGTCTGGCCCCCAGCATTTT
V: TRBV2; J: TRBJ1-2; D: NA; size: NA; CDR3: CASPGGGTDLGYTF; DNA: TGTGCCAGCCCCGGGGGGGGGACGGATCTTGGCTACACCTTC
V: TRBV4-1; J: TRBJ1-2; D: NA; size: NA; CDR3: CASSRAALVGANYGYTF; DNA: TGCGCCAGCAGCCGGGCGGCCTTGGTGGGGGCTAACTATGGCTACACCTTC
V: TRBV6-5; J: TRBJ2-7; D: TRBD1; size: NA; CDR3: CASSLYRDRGDEQYF; DNA: TGTGCCAGCAGTCTCTACCGGGACAGGGGTGACGAGCAGTACTTC
V: TRBV20-1; J: TRBJ2-1; D: NA; size: NA; CDR3: CSASWGYEQFF; DNA: TGCAGTGCTAGCTGGGGGTATGAGCAGTTCTTC
V: TRBV24-1; J: TRBJ1-2; D: TRBD1; size: NA; CDR3: CATSDPRQGYYGYTF; DNA: TGTGCCACCAGTGACCCCAGACAGGGATACTATGGCTACACCTTC
V: TRBV6-4; J: TRBJ2-3; D: NA; size: NA; CDR3: CASSEGADTQYF; DNA: TGTGCCAGCAGTGAAGGGGCAGATACGCAGTATTTT
V: TRBV19; J: TRBJ2-5; D: NA; size: NA; CDR3: CASTPSGRLQETQYF; DNA: TGTGCCAGTACCCCCTCCGGACGGCTCCAAGAGACCCAGTACTTC
V: TRBV2; J: TRBJ1-2; D: NA; size: NA; CDR3: CASSEVGQGSGGYTF; DNA: TGTGCCAGCAGTGAAGTCGGCCAGGGAAGCGGTGGCTACACCTTC
V: TRBV7-2; J: TRBJ1-5; D: NA; size: NA; CDR3: CASSPLGGFQPQHF; DNA: TGTGCCAGCAGCCCGCTCGGGGGATTTCAGCCCCAGCATTTT
V: TRBV21-1; J: TRBJ1-6; D: NA; size: NA; CDR3: CASSQKGGYNSPLHF; DNA: TGTGCCAGCAGCCAAAAAGGGGGGTATAATTCACCCCTCCACTTT
V: TRBV28; J: TRBJ1-5; D: NA; size: NA; CDR3: CASSLGLTDQPQHF; DNA: TGTGCCAGCAGTTTGGGACTTACAGATCAGCCCCAGCATTTT
V: TRBV6-5; J: TRBJ1-4; D: NA; size: once; CDR3: CASSGVDEKLFF; DNA: TGTGCCAGCTCAGGGGTGGACGAAAAACTGTTTTTT
V: TRBV3-1/TRBV3-2; J: TRBJ2-7; D: NA; size: few; CDR3: CASSPRVAAYEQYF; DNA: TGTGCCAGCAGCCCGCGGGTCGCTGCCTACGAGCAGTACTTC
V: TRBV6-2/TRBV6-3; J: TRBJ2-3; D: TRBD2; size: NA; CDR3: CASSYRLADQVGTQYF; DNA: TGTGCCAGCAGTTACCGACTAGCGGACCAAGTGGGTACGCAGTATTTT
V: TRBV28; J: TRBJ2-3; D: NA; size: NA; CDR3: CASTTAGGGFGGTQYF; DNA: TGTGCCAGCACCACTGCCGGGGGCGGATTCGGAGGTACGCAGTATTTT
V: TRBV19; J: TRBJ2-5; D: NA; size: NA; CDR3: CASSIEEGEETQYF; DNA: TGTGCCAGTAGTATAGAAGAGGGCGAAGAGACCCAGTACTTC
V: TRBV7-9; J: TRBJ1-4; D: TRBD1; size: NA; CDR3: CASSVRTGLGEKLFF; DNA: TGTGCCAGCAGCGTACGGACAGGGTTGGGTGAAAAACTGTTTTTT
V: TRBV21-1; J: TRBJ1-1; D: NA; size: NA; CDR3: CASSKVSREGFTEAFF; DNA: TGTGCCAGCAGCAAAGTCTCTCGGGAGGGATTCACTGAAGCTTTCTTT